This passage covers 12 T cell receptor beta chains from one sample sequenced in a study of cytomegalovirus exposure and HLA in healthy donors. The PCR had 60 Vbeta and 13 Jbeta primers. Clones were sequenced by immunoSEQ multiplex PCR, and TCRdb holds only the in-frame ones, with some missing. The sample has fewer than 200,000 clones; over 65% are singletons. Sequencing input: PBMCs. These receptors all come from a woman in her forties in good health and CMV-seropositive.

This chain links TRBV9 with TRBJ2-5; 9 nucleotides agree with TRBD2. The CDR3 extends over 16 amino acids. Germline V gene sequence: CDR1 SGDLS, CDR2 YYNGEE. V lost 2 bases, J lost 5 bases, and 10 bases stayed unmatched. The CDR3 bases are TGTGCCAGCAGCGTGGAACCGGGACTAGCATCGGAGACCCAGTACTTC. This sequence encodes CASSVEPGLASETQYF.

This sequence joins TRBV7-2 and TRBJ2-3; D remains ambiguous. Trimming stripped 2 bases from V and 2 bases from J, with 5 bases between. This CDR3 region has 13 residues. Germline V gene lookup returns CDR1 SGHTA and CDR2 FQGNSA. CDR3 bases: TGTGCCAGCAGCTTACAAATCACAGATACGCAGTATTTT. The encoded protein is CASSLQITDTQYF.

This clone has just one count. V usage is TRBV6-4 and J usage is TRBJ2-7, with 7 nucleotides matching TRBD2. Germline CDR1 is MRHNA and CDR2 is SNTAGT. The CDR3 is made up of 14 amino acids. V was clipped by 7 bases and J by 2 bases; unmatched bases: 8. CDR3 coding DNA: TGTGCCAGCACTGGGAGGGGTGGCACCTACGAGCAGTACTTC. Translated, it gives CASTGRGGTYEQYF.

The chain uses TRBV10-3 and TRBJ2-5, with TRBD1 matching over 8 bases. The length of the CDR3 is 15 residues. V dropped 6 bases and J dropped 0; count of bases not matched to a gene: 6. In germline, CDR1 is ENHRY, CDR2 SYGVKD. The CDR3 DNA reads as TGTGCCATCAGCAGGACAGGGATGGACCAAGAGACCCAGTACTTC. It specifies CAISRTGMDQETQYF.

The chain recombines TRBV28 with TRBJ1-6; no firm D call. Germline V gene sequence: CDR1 MDHEN, CDR2 SYDVKM. V was shortened by 8 bases and J by 3 bases, with 14 bases between the two germline ends. This CDR3 has 15 amino acids. CDR3 sequence: CASLKPVVYNSPLHF. CDR3 nucleotide sequence: TGTGCCAGCCTTAAACCAGTGGTCTATAATTCACCCCTCCACTTT.

As concerns this clone: A read error may produce the germline difference seen at one junction end. This chain joins TRBV7-7 and TRBJ2-5; no firm D call. This CDR3 has 13 residues. The germline gives CDR1 SSHAT, CDR2 FNYEAQ (reference sequence). In DNA, the CDR3 is TGTGCTAGCAGCCTAACCTACCAAGAGACCCAGTACTTC. Its translation: CASSLTYQETQYF.

This clone was seen just once. The rearrangement joins TRBV5-1 to TRBJ2-7; 9 bases line up with TRBD2. Germline lookup yields CDR1 SGHRS and CDR2 YFSETQ. The CDR3 totals 14 residues. Trimming cost V 2 bases and J 5 bases; bases outside gene matches: 5. The CDR3 DNA reads TGCGCCAGCAGCTTTCGGACTAGCGCAGACGAGCAGTACTTC. This codes for CASSFRTSADEQYF.

The chain joins TRBV10-3 to TRBJ2-3; TRBD2 agrees at 14 bases. The CDR3 contains 16 residues. The germline CDR1 and CDR2 sequences are ENHRY and SYGVKD. Trimming removed 4 bases from V and 2 bases from J; junction bases left unmatched: 2. The CDR3: CAISGGLAGVTDTQYF. The CDR3 DNA reads as TGTGCCATCAGTGGGGGACTAGCGGGGGTCACAGATACGCAGTATTTT.

The genes are TRBV4-1 and TRBJ2-7, with 7 positions matching TRBD1. The CDR3 is 16 amino acids. Germline V gives CDR1 MGHRA, CDR2 YSYEKL. V lost 1 base and J lost 2; bases outside the gene matches: 8. This chain's CDR3 is CASSQVPGQKPYEQYF. The CDR3 DNA reads as TGCGCCAGCAGCCAAGTACCGGGACAGAAACCCTACGAGCAGTACTTC.

This chain joins TRBV7-2 and TRBJ1-5, with TRBD1 matching 12 bases. The CDR3 runs to 18 residues. CDR1 is SGHTA, CDR2 FQGNSA, per germline. V lost 3 bases and J lost 2; bases outside the gene matches: 8. Written as DNA, the CDR3 is TGTGCCAGCAGCTTCACCGGGACAGGGGGCGAGGGCAATCAGCCCCAGCATTTT. Encoded protein: CASSFTGTGGEGNQPQHF.

The gene calls are TRBV19 and TRBJ2-7; 10 nucleotides agree with TRBD1. Germline V gene lookup returns CDR1 LNHDA and CDR2 SQIVND (reference sequence). The CDR3 has 15 amino acids. Trimming at V came to 3 bases and at J to 2 bases, leaving 4 bases not matched to a gene. CDR3 in DNA: TGTGCCAGTAGTATCTCCGGGACAGGGGCCTACGAGCAGTACTTC. Encoded protein: CASSISGTGAYEQYF.

This clone has only one observation. The J gene is TRBJ1-2, the V gene TRBV7-8, with TRBD1 as a possible D gene (5 bases). The germline V gene encodes CDR1 SGHVS and CDR2 FQNEAQ. Trimming stripped 5 bases from V and 7 bases from J, with 17 bases between. This CDR3 has 14 amino acids. CDR3 region: CASSQQGLASGYTF. DNA of the CDR3: TGTGCCAGCAGCCAGCAGGGACTCGCCTCTGGCTACACCTTC. The full variable domain, completed using reference TRBV7-8 and TRBJ1-2, is GAGVSQSPRYKVAKRGQDVALRCDPISGHVSLFWYQQALGQGPEFLTYFQNEAQLDKSGLPSDRFFAERPEGSVSTLKIQRTQQEDSAVYLCASSQQGLASGYTFGSGTRLTVV.